Below are 23 T cell receptor beta chains sequenced from a single sample in a study of T cell responses to AZD1222 COVID-19 vaccine. Some clones are missing from TCRdb's copy, which holds only in-frame ones; the method was immunoSEQ multiplex PCR. The table shows 120,000 to 150,000 clones, with 89% occurring only once. The sequencing here drew on peripheral blood, taken on day 0 of AZD1222 vaccination. The source of these receptors is an adult in good health.

The chain uses TRBV7-9 and TRBJ2-2; TRBD1 aligns across 8 bases. Germline assignment: CDR1 SEHNR and CDR2 FQNEAQ (reference sequence). The length of the CDR3 is 15 residues. J lost 6 bases, V lost 4 bases, and 7 bases had no gene match. CDR3 DNA: TGTGCCAGCAGCTACGGCAGGGGGCGGGCCGGGGAGCTGTTTTTT. Translated, it gives CASSYGRGRAGELFF.

This chain uses TRBV10-1 with TRBJ2-5; the match to TRBD1 covers 10 bases. The germline CDR1 and CDR2 sequences are WNHNN and SYGVQD (reference sequence). The CDR3 extends over 13 amino acids. V dropped 3 bases and J dropped 7; count of bases not matched to a gene: 2. CDR3 sequence (DNA): TGCGCCAGCAGTGACCGGGACAGGGGGACCCAGTACTTC. Protein sequence: CASSDRDRGTQYF.

The chain carries TRBV12-3 or TRBV12-4 and TRBJ1-1; D is ambiguous. V lost 1 base, J lost 4 bases, and 1 base lay in between. There are 11 residues in the CDR3. The CDR3 nucleotides are TGTGCCAGCAGTTTAGGCACTGAAGCTTTCTTT. It translates to CASSLGTEAFF.

The chain employs TRBV12-3 or TRBV12-4 and TRBJ1-1; 7 positions agree with TRBD1. The J segment lost 6 bases and the V segment lost 6 bases, leaving 4 bases of the junction unmatched. This CDR3 spans 12 amino acids. The CDR3 DNA is TGTGCCAGCAGCCGAACAGGGGCTGAAGCTTTCTTT. This gives the protein CASSRTGAEAFF.

The chain joins TRBV18 to TRBJ2-1; a possible D gene is TRBD2 (5 bases). The V end lost 4 bases, the J end lost 0 bases, and 22 bases lay between the germline ends. This CDR3 spans 19 amino acids. Germline-derived CDR1 and CDR2 are KGHSH and LQKENI. DNA for the CDR3: TGTGCCAGCTCACTACAGAGCGTCACTAGGCCTACCTCCTACAATGAGCAGTTCTTC. It specifies CASSLQSVTRPTSYNEQFF.

This clone was recorded a few times. The chain has TRBV15 and TRBJ1-6; D is ambiguous. V was clipped by 3 bases and J by 5 bases, with 5 bases between them. The V gene's germline CDR1 is LNHNV and CDR2 YYDKDF (reference sequence). The length of the CDR3 is 13 residues. The CDR3 here is CATSRVNNSPLHF. The CDR3 DNA follows: TGTGCCACCAGCAGGGTAAATAATTCACCCCTCCACTTT.

This clone has ten or more counts. The same CDR3 is also encoded by other DNA sequences in this sample. The genes are TRBV4-1 and TRBJ1-5, with no clear D. V was shortened by 0 bases and J by 3 bases, with 3 bases between the two germline ends. The CDR3 has 13 amino acids. Germline CDR1 is MGHRA and CDR2 is YSYEKL. CDR3 amino acids: CASSQDSNQPQHF. In DNA, the CDR3 is TGCGCCAGCAGCCAAGACTCCAATCAGCCCCAGCATTTT.

The chain couples TRBV7-3 to TRBJ2-1; TRBD2 is a possible D gene (5 bases). From germline, CDR1 is SGHTA and CDR2 FQGTGA. This CDR3 spans 17 amino acids. V shed 1 base and J shed 7 bases, with 20 bases lying between them. The CDR3 bases are TGTGCCAGCAGCTTAAAAGAGGGCGGCGTAACGGGGAATGAGCAGTTCTTC. As protein: CASSLKEGGVTGNEQFF.

The chain has TRBV6-1 and TRBJ2-2; D uncertain. The CDR3 loop spans 14 amino acids. Germline loops: CDR1 MNHNS, CDR2 SASEGT. Trimming shortened V by 3 bases and J by 3 bases, and 8 bases separated the two germline ends. The CDR3 is CASSEVSYTGELFF. In DNA form, the CDR3 reads TGTGCCAGCAGTGAGGTCTCCTACACCGGGGAGCTGTTTTTT.

V usage is TRBV7-9 and J usage is TRBJ2-7; D is ambiguous. Germline V lookup: CDR1 SEHNR, CDR2 FQNEAQ (reference sequence). Trimming removed 3 bases at V and 6 bases at J, with 6 bases between. The CDR3 is 11 residues long. The CDR3 coding sequence is TGTGCCAGCAGCTTCGGTAGCGAGCAGTACTTC. It encodes CASSFGSEQYF.

This chain uses TRBV19 with TRBJ1-2; a weak D match, TRBD1 (6 bases). Germline assignment: CDR1 LNHDA and CDR2 SQIVND (reference sequence). The CDR3 has 13 amino acids. Trimming cost V 6 bases and J 8 bases, with 16 bases left between them. CDR3 amino acids: CASSRNRARGYTF. The CDR3 DNA is TGTGCCAGTAGCAGAAACAGGGCTAGGGGCTACACCTTC.

V gene TRBV4-1 combines with J gene TRBJ1-4; D is perhaps TRBD1 (5 bases). The ends were cut back, 4 bases at V and 1 base at J, with 10 bases in the middle. The CDR3 consists of 15 residues. The germline V gene has CDR1 MGHRA and CDR2 YSYEKL. CDR3 DNA sequence: TGCGCCAGCAGCCTCCTGGGGGGAACTAATGAAAAACTGTTTTTT. The encoded protein is CASSLLGGTNEKLFF.

J is TRBJ1-5 and V is TRBV15; 7 bases align to TRBD1. Trimming at V came to 3 bases and at J to 2 bases, leaving 4 bases not matched to a gene. This CDR3 comprises 15 residues. The germline gives CDR1 LNHNV, CDR2 YYDKDF (reference sequence). The DNA for the CDR3 is TGTGCCACCAGCAGTGACAGGGTGCGCAATCAGCCCCAGCATTTT. It specifies CATSSDRVRNQPQHF. Supplemented by reference TRBV15 and TRBJ1-5, the full variable domain reads DAMVIQNPRYQVTQFGKPVTLSCSQTLNHNVMYWYQQKSSQAPKLLFHYYDKDFNNEADTPDNFQSRRPNTSFCFLDIRSPGLGDTAMYLCATSSDRVRNQPQHFGDGTRLSIL.

This sequence joins TRBV27 and TRBJ1-1; TRBD1 aligns across 7 bases. The germline CDR1 and CDR2 sequences are MNHEY and SMNVEV (reference sequence). The CDR3 runs to 15 residues. V lost 8 bases, J lost 5 bases, and 14 bases stayed unmatched. The CDR3 reads CASYGRQGRITEAFF. CDR3 in DNA: TGTGCCAGCTACGGGAGACAGGGTAGAATAACTGAAGCTTTCTTT.

The chain joins TRBV2 to TRBJ2-7; D is unresolved. Trimming stripped 3 bases from V and 2 bases from J, with 14 bases between. This CDR3 spans 15 amino acids. The V gene's germline CDR1 is SNHLY and CDR2 FYNNEI. In DNA form, the CDR3 reads TGTGCCAGCAGTGAGTCCGCAGGAAATGCCTACGAGCAGTACTTC. It encodes CASSESAGNAYEQYF. Drawing the rest from reference TRBV2 and TRBJ2-7, the complete variable domain is EPEVTQTPSHQVTQMGQEVILRCVPISNHLYFYWYRQILGQKVEFLVSFYNNEISEKSEIFDDQFSVERPDGSNFTLKIRSTKLEDSAMYFCASSESAGNAYEQYFGPGTRLTVT.

This chain links TRBV5-6 with TRBJ2-3, with D possibly TRBD2 on 6 matching bases. V was clipped by 2 bases and J by 8 bases, with 18 bases between them. The germline V gene has CDR1 SGHDT and CDR2 YYEEEE. The CDR3 spans 15 residues. This CDR3 is CASSLGTTAGGTQYF. The CDR3 DNA reads as TGTGCCAGCAGCTTAGGGACGACCGCCGGGGGTACGCAGTATTTT.

The gene calls are TRBV5-1 and TRBJ2-7, with D possibly called TRBD1 or TRBD2 (6 bases each). CDR1 is SGHRS and CDR2 is YFSETQ in the germline V gene. This CDR3 has 15 amino acids. Trimming shortened V by 3 bases and J by 0 bases, and 13 bases separated the two germline ends. CDR3 nucleotide sequence: TGCGCCAGCAGCTCGGGGGACACAGACTCCTACGAGCAGTACTTC. The encoded protein is CASSSGDTDSYEQYF.

This clone has only one observation. J is TRBJ2-7 and V is TRBV5-5; D is uncertain. This CDR3 has 12 residues. V was clipped by 4 bases and J by 4 bases, with 9 bases between them. Germline CDR1 and CDR2: SGHKS and YYEKEE (reference sequence). The CDR3 region has the DNA TGTGCCAGCAGCGTTGAAGCTTACGAGCAGTACTTC. This codes for CASSVEAYEQYF. The variable domain in full, completed from reference TRBV5-5 and TRBJ2-7, reads DAGVTQSPTHLIKTRGQQVTLRCSPISGHKSVSWYQQVLGQGPQFIFQYYEKEERGRGNFPDRFSARQFPNYSSELNVNALLLGDSALYLCASSVEAYEQYFGPGTRLTVT.

This chain connects TRBV11-2 to TRBJ1-4, with D possibly TRBD1 on 5 matching bases. CDR1 and CDR2 from the germline V gene are SGHAT and FQNNGV. The CDR3 runs 15 residues. The V end lost 6 bases, the J end lost 3 bases, and 14 bases lay between the germline ends. As DNA, the CDR3 is TGTGCCAGCAGTTCCCTAACAGGTTCTAATGAAAAACTGTTTTTT. Protein: CASSSLTGSNEKLFF.

As for this clone: Other DNA sequences in the same sample also yield this CDR3. V is TRBV5-1 and J is TRBJ2-1; D is possibly TRBD1 (5 bases). This CDR3 region has 14 residues. The germline gives CDR1 SGHRS, CDR2 YFSETQ. The germline V and J ends were trimmed by 2 bases and 5 bases, with 11 bases remaining between them. CDR3 amino acids: CASSLVAGNNEQFF. In DNA, the CDR3 is TGCGCCAGCAGCTTAGTTGCAGGGAACAATGAGCAGTTCTTC. Drawing the rest from reference TRBV5-1 and TRBJ2-1, the complete variable domain is KAGVTQTPRYLIKTRGQQVTLSCSPISGHRSVSWYQQTPGQGLQFLFEYFSETQRNKGNFPGRFSGRQFSNSRSEMNVSTLELGDSALYLCASSLVAGNNEQFFGPGTRLTVL.

The V and J genes are TRBV11-2 and TRBJ1-6; 9 nucleotides agree with TRBD1. CDR3 size: 15 residues. Per the germline V gene, CDR1 is SGHAT and CDR2 is FQNNGV. J was trimmed by 10 bases and V by 4 bases; bases with no gene match: 8. CDR3 bases: TGTGCCAGCAGCTCACTTACAGGGGGCGGGTCACCCCTCCACTTT. Translating gives CASSSLTGGGSPLHF.

This chain joins TRBV6-5 and TRBJ1-1; D may be TRBD1 (5 bases). CDR3 length equals 13 residues. The V gene lost 6 bases and the J gene lost 1 base, with 9 bases spanning the gap. The germline gives CDR1 MNHEY, CDR2 SVGAGI. This CDR3 reads CASRLQGNTEAFF. The CDR3 DNA is TGTGCCAGCAGGCTTCAGGGGAACACTGAAGCTTTCTTT.

V is TRBV13 and J is TRBJ1-5, with TRBD1 matching over 8 bases. The germline V gene has CDR1 PRHDT and CDR2 FYEKMQ (reference sequence). With V trimmed by 5 bases and J by 6 bases, 9 bases remained unmatched. The CDR3 sequence is 15 residues long. For the CDR3, the DNA is TGTGCCAGCAGCGCGGGACAGGACTTAGGTCAGCCCCAGCATTTT. Its protein is CASSAGQDLGQPQHF. The variable domain in full, completed from reference TRBV13 and TRBJ1-5, reads AAGVIQSPRHLIKEKRETATLKCYPIPRHDTVYWYQQGPGQDPQFLISFYEKMQSDKGSIPDRFSAQQFSDYHSELNMSSLELGDSALYFCASSAGQDLGQPQHFGDGTRLSIL.